This T cell receptor beta chain was recorded in a study of blood T cell repertoires in COVID-19. As for the study in general: The United States, Italy and Spain provided the acute and convalescent COVID-19 samples. PBMCs, B-cell-depleted T cells, or T cells provided the cDNA or gDNA that made up the material.

Per germline, CDR1 SSHAT and CDR2 FNYEAQ (reference sequence). This CDR3 contains 15 residues. In the original workflow: Researchers report that nucleated cell counts were estimated from reference gene primer amplification. The table came from immunoSEQ multiplex PCR; TCRdb's copy has only in-frame clones and leaves some out. The DNA gave D and trimming, while V, J and clone size come from that table. The sample gives approximately 280,000 clones, approximately 83% of which show up once; approximately 2% is in the top ten. Regarding this clone: The germline gene is not matched at one end of the junction; a read error may be the cause.

The chain is built from TRBV7-7 and TRBJ2-1, with 10 bases lining up with TRBD2. The sample was peripheral blood. The TCR sequence derives from a woman in her twenties or thirties who had recovered from COVID-19. CDR3 coding DNA: TGTGCTAGCAGCCCCGGACTAGCGGTAGACAATGAGCAGTTCTTC. Amino acids: CASSPGLAVDNEQFF.